The source of this TCR beta chain is a study of T-cell memory formation after mild COVID-19. Study findings and constraints: Contracting CD4+ clones were located mainly in CM and EM, and CD8+ clones in EMRA.

Via MiXCR, TCRdb re-called the 5' RACE reads, giving one row per CDR3 protein. The repertoire holds tens of thousands of distinct CDR3 sequences, with over 15% as singletons. This clonotype was observed a handful of times. Antigen unknown. The TCR sequence derives from an adult woman who had mild COVID-19 (a few samples of this study predate the infection). Cell type and time point are not known. Source material: PBMCs or a T cell subset sorted from them (not recorded which).

CDR3 protein: CSVAEGTEQYF. The DNA for the CDR3 is TGCAGCGTTGCTGAAGGGACCGAGCAGTACTTC. The V and J genes are TRBV29-1 and TRBJ2-7, with D possibly being TRBD1 or TRBD2 (5 bases each). V dropped 4 bases and J dropped 6 bases, with 10 bases sitting between them. The CDR3 sequence is 11 residues long. Germline CDR1 reads SQVTM; CDR2 reads ANQGSEA.